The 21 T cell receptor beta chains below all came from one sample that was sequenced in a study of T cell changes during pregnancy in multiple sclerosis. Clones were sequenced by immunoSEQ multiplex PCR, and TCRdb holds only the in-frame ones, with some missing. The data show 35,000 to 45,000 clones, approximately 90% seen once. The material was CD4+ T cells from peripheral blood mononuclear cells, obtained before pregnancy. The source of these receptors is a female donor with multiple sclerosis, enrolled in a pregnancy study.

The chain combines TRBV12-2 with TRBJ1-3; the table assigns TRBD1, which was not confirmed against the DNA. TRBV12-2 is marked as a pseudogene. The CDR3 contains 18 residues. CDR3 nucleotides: TGTGCAAGTCGCTTAGATACGTCGGGGACAGAGGTTGGAAACACCATATATTTT. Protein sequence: CASRLDTSGTEVGNTIYF.

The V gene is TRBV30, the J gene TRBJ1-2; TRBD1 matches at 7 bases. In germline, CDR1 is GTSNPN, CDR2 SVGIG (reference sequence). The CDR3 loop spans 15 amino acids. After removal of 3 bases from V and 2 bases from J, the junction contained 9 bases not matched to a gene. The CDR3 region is CAWSRSDRVNYGYTF. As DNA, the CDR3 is TGTGCCTGGAGCCGCTCCGACAGGGTGAACTATGGCTACACCTTC. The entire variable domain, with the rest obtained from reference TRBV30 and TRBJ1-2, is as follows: SQTIHQWPATLVQPVGSPLSLECTVEGTSNPNLYWYRQAAGRGLQLLFYSVGIGQISSEVPQNLSASRPQDRQFILSSKKLLLSDSGFYLCAWSRSDRVNYGYTFGSGTRLTVV.

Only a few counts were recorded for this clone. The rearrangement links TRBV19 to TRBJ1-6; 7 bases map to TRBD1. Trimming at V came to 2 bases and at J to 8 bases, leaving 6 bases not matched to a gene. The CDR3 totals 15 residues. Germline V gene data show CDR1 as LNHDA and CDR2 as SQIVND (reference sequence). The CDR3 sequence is CASSIYKGADSPLHF. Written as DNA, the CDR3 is TGTGCCAGTAGTATATACAAGGGGGCAGATTCACCCCTCCACTTT.

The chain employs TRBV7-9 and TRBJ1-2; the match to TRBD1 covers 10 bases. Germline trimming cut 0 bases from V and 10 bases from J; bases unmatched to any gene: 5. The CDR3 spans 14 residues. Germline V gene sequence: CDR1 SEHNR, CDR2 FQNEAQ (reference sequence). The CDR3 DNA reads TGTGCCAGCAGCTTAGCTCCGGGACAGGGGCCCTACACCTTC. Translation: CASSLAPGQGPYTF.

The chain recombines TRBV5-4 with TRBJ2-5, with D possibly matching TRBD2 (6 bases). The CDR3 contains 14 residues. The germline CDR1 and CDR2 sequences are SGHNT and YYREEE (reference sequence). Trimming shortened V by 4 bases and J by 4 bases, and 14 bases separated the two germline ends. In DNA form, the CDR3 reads TGTGCCAGCAGCCCGCGGGAAGCAGGAGAGACCCAGTACTTC. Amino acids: CASSPREAGETQYF. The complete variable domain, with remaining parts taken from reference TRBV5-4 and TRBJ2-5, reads ETGVTQSPTHLIKTRGQQVTLRCSSQSGHNTVSWYQQALGQGPQFIFQYYREEENGRGNFPPRFSGLQFPNYSSELNVNALELDDSALYLCASSPREAGETQYFGPGTRLLVL.

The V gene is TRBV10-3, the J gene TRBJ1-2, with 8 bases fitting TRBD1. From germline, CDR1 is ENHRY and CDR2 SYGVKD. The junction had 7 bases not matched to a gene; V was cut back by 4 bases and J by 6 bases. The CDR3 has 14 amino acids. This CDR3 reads CAISVGQGLDGYTF. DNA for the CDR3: TGTGCCATCAGTGTAGGACAGGGTCTCGATGGCTACACCTTC.

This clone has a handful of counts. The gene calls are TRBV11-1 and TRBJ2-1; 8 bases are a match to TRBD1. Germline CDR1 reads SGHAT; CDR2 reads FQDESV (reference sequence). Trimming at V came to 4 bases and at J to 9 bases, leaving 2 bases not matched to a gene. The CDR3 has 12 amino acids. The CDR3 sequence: CASSSDRAEQFF. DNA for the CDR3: TGTGCCAGCAGCTCGGACAGGGCTGAGCAGTTCTTC. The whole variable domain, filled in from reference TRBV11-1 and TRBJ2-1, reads EAEVAQSPRYKITEKSQAVAFWCDPISGHATLYWYRQILGQGPELLVQFQDESVVDDSQLPKDRFSAERLKGVDSTLKIQPAELGDSAMYLCASSSDRAEQFFGPGTRLTVL.

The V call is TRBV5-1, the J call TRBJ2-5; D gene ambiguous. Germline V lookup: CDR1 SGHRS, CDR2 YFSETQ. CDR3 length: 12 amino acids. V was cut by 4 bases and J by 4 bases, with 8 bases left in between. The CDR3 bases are TGCGCCAGCAGCCCGAGTCGAGAGACCCAGTACTTC. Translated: CASSPSRETQYF.

CDR3 protein: CASRSLRTYGYTF. The CDR3 DNA reads TGTGCCAGCAGGTCGCTCAGGACATATGGCTACACCTTC. This chain joins TRBV6-5 and TRBJ1-2, with D tentatively TRBD1 (5 bases). This CDR3 has 13 amino acids. Germline values: CDR1 MNHEY, CDR2 SVGAGI. The germline V and J ends were trimmed by 6 bases and 5 bases, with 13 bases remaining between them.

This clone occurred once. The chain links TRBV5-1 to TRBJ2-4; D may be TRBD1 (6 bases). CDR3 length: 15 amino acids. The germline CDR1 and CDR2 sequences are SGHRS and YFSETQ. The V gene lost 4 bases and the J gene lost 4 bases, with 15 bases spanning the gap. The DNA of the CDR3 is TGCGCCAGCAGCACCTACCGGGACAAGAAAAACATTCAGTACTTC. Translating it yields CASSTYRDKKNIQYF. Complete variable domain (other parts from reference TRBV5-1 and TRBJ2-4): KAGVTQTPRYLIKTRGQQVTLSCSPISGHRSVSWYQQTPGQGLQFLFEYFSETQRNKGNFPGRFSGRQFSNSRSEMNVSTLELGDSALYLCASSTYRDKKNIQYFGAGTRLSVL.

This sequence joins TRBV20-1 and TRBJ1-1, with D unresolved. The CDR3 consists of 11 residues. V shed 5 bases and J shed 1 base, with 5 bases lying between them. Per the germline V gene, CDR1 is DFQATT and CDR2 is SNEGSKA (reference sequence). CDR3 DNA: TGCAGTGCTTCCAAGAACACTGAAGCTTTCTTT. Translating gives CSASKNTEAFF.

CDR3 coding DNA: TGTGCCAGCTCCCCTCGACAGGGACCATCGTCTTACGAGCAGTACTTC. Its protein product is CASSPRQGPSSYEQYF. The V gene is TRBV18, the J gene TRBJ2-7, with 7 bases aligning to TRBD1. Trimming took 6 bases from V and 4 from J; bases not matched to a gene: 15. CDR3 length: 16 residues. Germline loops: CDR1 KGHSH, CDR2 LQKENI. Looking up the rest from reference TRBV18 and TRBJ2-7 gives the full variable domain: NAGVMQNPRHLVRRRGQEARLRCSPMKGHSHVYWYRQLPEEGLKFMVYLQKENIIDESGMPKERFSAEFPKEGPSILRIQQVVRGDSAAYFCASSPRQGPSSYEQYFGPGTRLTVT.

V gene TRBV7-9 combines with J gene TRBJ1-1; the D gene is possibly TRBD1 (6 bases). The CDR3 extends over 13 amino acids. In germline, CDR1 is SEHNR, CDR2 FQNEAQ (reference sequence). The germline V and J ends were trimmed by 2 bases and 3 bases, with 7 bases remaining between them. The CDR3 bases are TGTGCCAGCAGCTTATCAGGGGACACTGAAGCTTTCTTT. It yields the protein CASSLSGDTEAFF.

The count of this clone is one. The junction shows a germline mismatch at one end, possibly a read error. CDR3 in DNA: TGTGCTAGCAGCCAAGGACTACCGGCGGGGGAGACCCAGTACTTC. Protein product: CASSQGLPAGETQYF. This rearrangement joins TRBV7-7 to TRBJ2-5; perhaps TRBD2 as D (6 bases). Germline CDR1 is SSHAT and CDR2 is FNYEAQ (reference sequence). The CDR3 is 15 amino acids.

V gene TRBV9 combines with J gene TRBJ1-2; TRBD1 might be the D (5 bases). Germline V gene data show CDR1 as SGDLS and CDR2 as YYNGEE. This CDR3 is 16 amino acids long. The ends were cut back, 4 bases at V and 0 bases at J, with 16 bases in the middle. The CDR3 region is CASSPGGEGANYGYTF. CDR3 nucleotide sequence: TGTGCCAGCAGCCCCGGAGGGGAGGGTGCTAACTATGGCTACACCTTC. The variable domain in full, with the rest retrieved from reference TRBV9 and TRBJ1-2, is DSGVTQTPKHLITATGQRVTLRCSPRSGDLSVYWYQQSLDQGLQFLIQYYNGEERAKGNILERFSAQQFPDLHSELNLSSLELGDSALYFCASSPGGEGANYGYTFGSGTRLTVV.

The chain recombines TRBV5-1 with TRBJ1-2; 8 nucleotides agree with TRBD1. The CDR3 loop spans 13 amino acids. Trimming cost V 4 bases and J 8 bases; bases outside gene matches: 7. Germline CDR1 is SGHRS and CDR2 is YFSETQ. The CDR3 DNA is TGCGCCAGCAGCGTGGGACAGGCATCCGGCTACACCTTC. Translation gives CASSVGQASGYTF.

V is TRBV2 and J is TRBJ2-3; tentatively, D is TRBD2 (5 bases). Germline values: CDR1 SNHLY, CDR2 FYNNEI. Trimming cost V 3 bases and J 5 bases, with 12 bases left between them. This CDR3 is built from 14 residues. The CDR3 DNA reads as TGTGCCAGCAGTGACAACCGGGATCAAGATACGCAGTATTTT. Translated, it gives CASSDNRDQDTQYF.

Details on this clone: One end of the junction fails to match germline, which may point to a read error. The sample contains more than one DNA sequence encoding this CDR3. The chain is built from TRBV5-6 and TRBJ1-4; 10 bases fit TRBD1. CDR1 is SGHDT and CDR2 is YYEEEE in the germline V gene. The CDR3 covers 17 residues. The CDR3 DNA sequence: TGTGCCAGCAGCTCCACGGACAGGGGGATTCCGAATGAAAAACTGTTCTTT. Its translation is CASSSTDRGIPNEKLFF.

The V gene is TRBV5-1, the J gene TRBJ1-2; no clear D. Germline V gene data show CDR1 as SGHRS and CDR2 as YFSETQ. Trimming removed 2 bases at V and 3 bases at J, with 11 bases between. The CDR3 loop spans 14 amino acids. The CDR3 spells CASSFRGPDYGYTF. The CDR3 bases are TGCGCCAGCAGCTTTCGGGGTCCCGACTATGGCTACACCTTC. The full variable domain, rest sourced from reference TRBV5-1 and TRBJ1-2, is KAGVTQTPRYLIKTRGQQVTLSCSPISGHRSVSWYQQTPGQGLQFLFEYFSETQRNKGNFPGRFSGRQFSNSRSEMNVSTLELGDSALYLCASSFRGPDYGYTFGSGTRLTVV.

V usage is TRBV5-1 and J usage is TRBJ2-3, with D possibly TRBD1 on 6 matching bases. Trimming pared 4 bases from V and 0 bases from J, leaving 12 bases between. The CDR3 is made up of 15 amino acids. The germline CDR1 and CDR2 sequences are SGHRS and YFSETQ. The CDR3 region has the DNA TGCGCCAGCAGCCGGGGACAAATTAGCACAGATACGCAGTATTTT. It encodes CASSRGQISTDTQYF.

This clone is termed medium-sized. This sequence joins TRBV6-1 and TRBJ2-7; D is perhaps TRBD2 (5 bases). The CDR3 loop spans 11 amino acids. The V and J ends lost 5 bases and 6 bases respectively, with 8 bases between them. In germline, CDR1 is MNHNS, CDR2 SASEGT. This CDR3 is CASSLSGEQYF. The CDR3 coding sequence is TGTGCCAGCAGTCTGAGCGGCGAGCAGTACTTC.